Following are 5 T cell receptor beta chains from one sample sequenced in a study of beta chain features in type 1 diabetes. The authors reverse transcribed all of the isolated RNA, so sequencing captured expressed TCRB transcripts. Clones were read by immunoSEQ multiplex PCR, and TCRdb kept only the in-frame ones, dropping some. The sample contains about 450,000 clones, about an eighth of which appear only once. Material for sequencing was naive CD4+ T cells from blood. All receptors come from a woman under 30 in good health.

The chain links TRBV11-2 to TRBJ2-3; D uncertain. CDR3 length: 16 residues. Between the trimmed V and J ends, which lost 1 base and 2 bases, there was a span of 13 bases. Per germline, CDR1 SGHAT and CDR2 FQNNGV. Here the CDR3 reads CASSLVSVPLTDTQYF. CDR3 bases: TGTGCCAGCAGCTTAGTGAGTGTCCCGCTCACAGATACGCAGTATTTT.

The chain couples TRBV7-9 to TRBJ2-6; no firm D call. From germline, CDR1 is SEHNR and CDR2 FQNEAQ (reference sequence). V lost 7 bases and J 1 base, leaving 5 bases between the germline ends. CDR3 length: 13 amino acids. The CDR3 reads CASTRSGANVLTF. CDR3 sequence (DNA): TGTGCCAGCACCCGTTCTGGGGCCAACGTCCTGACTTTC.

In this sample, this clone turned up a few times. The chain uses TRBV11-1 and TRBJ2-7; TRBD1 matches at 8 bases. CDR3 length: 12 amino acids. Germline V gene lookup returns CDR1 SGHAT and CDR2 FQDESV (reference sequence). Losses at the gene ends were 3 bases for V and 9 bases for J; bases not matched to a gene: 4. CDR3 bases: TGTGCCAGCAGCTTGGACAGGGAGGTGCAGTACGTC. Translating gives CASSLDREVQYV.

The chain joins TRBV7-9 to TRBJ2-2; D gene ambiguous. V was trimmed by 5 bases and J by 5 bases, leaving 12 bases between them. The CDR3 runs to 14 residues. Germline V gives CDR1 SEHNR, CDR2 FQNEAQ (reference sequence). DNA for the CDR3: TGTGCCAGCAGCGCCCCTCCGCTTACCGGGGAGCTGTTTTTT. Its protein product is CASSAPPLTGELFF.

In this sample, this clone turned up a few times. The chain employs TRBV5-4 and TRBJ2-2, with D possibly matching TRBD1 (5 bases). Germline CDR1 reads SGHNT; CDR2 reads YYREEE (reference sequence). The CDR3 contains 14 residues. Trimming removed 3 bases at V and 4 bases at J, with 10 bases between. The CDR3 region is CASSSRQGTGELFF. In DNA, the CDR3 is TGTGCCAGCAGCTCTCGGCAGGGCACCGGGGAGCTGTTTTTT.